The T cell receptor beta chain described here comes from a study of blood T cells in healthy people across ages. Through a sample-barcoded 5' primer and a J-beta primer mix, a second PCR was run for roughly 7 to 12 cycles. TCRdb called the 5' RACE reads again in MiXCR, with one record for every CDR3 protein. There are about 1 million distinct CDR3 sequences in the sample; 45% occur only once, and 15% to 20% lies in the top ten. The germline V gene has CDR1 SQVTM and CDR2 ANQGSEA. The CDR3 has 10 amino acids. The ends were cut back, 8 bases at V and 6 bases at J, with 7 bases in the middle. The chain joins TRBV29-1 to TRBJ2-2; D not resolved. This TCR was sampled from a woman aged 60 to 75 in good health. The sample taken for sequencing was blood. The CDR3 nucleotides are TGCAGCTCTAGGGCCGGGGAGCTGTTTTTT. Encoded protein: CSSRAGELFF.